This T cell receptor beta chain is drawn from a study of regulatory T cells in long-lasting Graves disease. Study results and caveats: Persistent patients shared fewer than 3,500 public clonotypes among themselves. Newly diagnosed patients shared fewer, at roughly 900.

Investigators prepared the TCR beta libraries by applying iRepertoire HTBI primers and Arm-PCR of CDR3 regions. MiXCR was run by TCRdb on the multiplex PCR reads, yielding one entry per CDR3 protein. The table includes around 480,000 distinct CDR3 sequences, around 15% detected once. V was trimmed by 3 bases and J by 4 bases, leaving 12 bases between them. The CDR3 sequence is 14 residues long. In germline, CDR1 is LNHDA, CDR2 SQIVND (reference sequence). Time point described: newly diagnosed GD, antithyroid drugs for less than 3 months. Construction of the TCR library relied on RNA isolated from PBMCs. At least ten counts were recorded for this clonotype. What it binds is unknown. The same data also contributed to another study, on T cells in Graves' hyperthyroidism and ophthalmopathy.

Sequencing was performed on peripheral blood mononuclear cells (PBMCs), taken at new diagnosis, from a patient treated with antithyroid drugs. The rearrangement uses TRBV19 and TRBJ1-1; D ambiguous. The TCR was taken from a woman aged 40-65 years with Graves disease. In DNA form, the CDR3 reads TGTGCCAGTAGTATTGGGCAGGAGAGCACTGAAGCTTTCTTT. Translating gives CASSIGQESTEAFF.